The 25 T cell receptor beta chains in this list originate from one sample, sequenced in a study of blood T cell repertoires in COVID-19. The method was immunoSEQ multiplex PCR; TCRdb's version includes in-frame clones alone and lacks a portion of them. Here the sample spans 450,000 or so clones, around nine tenths being singletons. The sequenced material came from peripheral blood. These receptors came from a woman aged 35 to 49 with COVID-19, enrolled during active disease.

The rearrangement links TRBV11-3 to TRBJ2-3; 8 bases fit TRBD2. J gave up 3 bases and V 5 bases, and 7 bases lay outside the gene matches. Germline CDR1 and CDR2: SGHNT and YENEEA. CDR3 length: 15 residues. The CDR3 loop is CASSPSGTRTDTQYF. The DNA for the CDR3 is TGTGCCAGCAGCCCATCCGGGACTAGAACAGATACGCAGTATTTT.

The chain couples TRBV7-9 to TRBJ2-2, with 8 nucleotides matching TRBD2. The CDR3 runs 15 residues. Germline loops: CDR1 SEHNR, CDR2 FQNEAQ (reference sequence). The J segment lost 5 bases and the V segment lost 5 bases, leaving 7 bases of the junction unmatched. CDR3 protein: CASSALAGGTGELFF. CDR3 DNA: TGTGCCAGCAGCGCCCTCGCGGGGGGAACCGGGGAGCTGTTTTTT. The whole variable domain, filled in from reference TRBV7-9 and TRBJ2-2, reads DTGVSQNPRHKITKRGQNVTFRCDPISEHNRLYWYRQTLGQGPEFLTYFQNEAQLEKSRLLSDRFSAERPKGSFSTLEIQRTEQGDSAMYLCASSALAGGTGELFFGEGSRLTVL.

The chain has TRBV30 and TRBJ1-2; 7 bases line up with TRBD1. The CDR3 is 14 amino acids. J gave up 5 bases and V 2 bases, and 8 bases lay outside the gene matches. Per germline, CDR1 GTSNPN and CDR2 SVGIG (reference sequence). As DNA, the CDR3 is TGTGCCTGGAGTAGAGGGGGCGCGGGGTATGGCTACACCTTC. Residues: CAWSRGGAGYGYTF.

V and J are TRBV6-5 and TRBJ2-2, with D perhaps matching TRBD2 (6 bases). V lost 8 bases and J 1 base, leaving 8 bases between the germline ends. This CDR3 has 13 residues. Germline loops: CDR1 MNHEY, CDR2 SVGAGI. For the CDR3, the DNA is TGTGCCAGCCTCGGGGGGAACACCGGGGAGCTGTTTTTT. It yields the protein CASLGGNTGELFF.

The chain joins TRBV28 to TRBJ1-5; D call uncertain. The germline CDR1 and CDR2 sequences are MDHEN and SYDVKM. The V end lost 6 bases, the J end lost 4 bases, and 7 bases lay between the germline ends. CDR3 length equals 12 residues. This CDR3 is CASSLTNQPQHF. The CDR3 bases are TGTGCCAGCAGCCTAACTAATCAGCCCCAGCATTTT. Based on the CDR3 plus reference TRBV28 and TRBJ1-5, the full variable domain is DVKVTQSSRYLVKRTGEKVFLECVQDMDHENMFWYRQDPGLGLRLIYFSYDVKMKEKGDIPEGYSVSREKKERFSLILESASTNQTSMYLCASSLTNQPQHFGDGTRLSIL.

This chain links TRBV11-2 with TRBJ1-5; weak D call: TRBD1 (6 bases). Deletions cut 4 bases from V and 6 bases from J, with 16 bases between. Germline lookup yields CDR1 SGHAT and CDR2 FQNNGV. This CDR3 region has 15 residues. The DNA for the CDR3 is TGTGCCAGCAGCTCCGAGGGGGGGGTAGGTCAGCCCCAGCATTTT. Its translation: CASSSEGGVGQPQHF.

The rearrangement joins TRBV29-1 to TRBJ1-3, with TRBD1 matching over 8 bases. The CDR3 consists of 12 residues. The junction had 4 bases not matched to a gene; V was cut back by 5 bases and J by 7 bases. Germline loops: CDR1 SQVTM, CDR2 ANQGSEA. This CDR3 is CSVRTGINTIYF. DNA for the CDR3: TGCAGCGTTCGGACAGGGATTAACACCATATATTTT. The full variable domain, with the rest looked up from reference TRBV29-1 and TRBJ1-3, is SAVISQKPSRDICQRGTSLTIQCQVDSQVTMMFWYRQQPGQSLTLIATANQGSEATYESGFVIDKFPISRPNLTFSTLTVSNMSPEDSSIYLCSVRTGINTIYFGEGSWLTVV.

In DNA form, the CDR3 reads TGTGCCAGTAGGGCTGGACAGGGGAGCACCGGGGAGCTGTTTTTT. Encoded protein: CASRAGQGSTGELFF. The V gene is TRBV19, the J gene TRBJ2-2; TRBD1 matches at 9 bases. V lost 6 bases to trimming and J lost 4 bases; unmatched junction nucleotides: 6. CDR1 is LNHDA, CDR2 SQIVND, per germline (reference sequence). This CDR3 comprises 15 residues. Full variable domain (rest looked up from reference TRBV19 and TRBJ2-2): DGGITQSPKYLFRKEGQNVTLSCEQNLNHDAMYWYRQDPGQGLRLIYYSQIVNDFQKGDIAEGYSVSREKKESFPLTVTSAQKNPTAFYLCASRAGQGSTGELFFGEGSRLTVL.

This chain uses TRBV30 with TRBJ1-2, with D tentatively TRBD1 (5 bases). Trimming removed 0 bases at V and 4 bases at J, with 12 bases between. The CDR3 is made up of 14 amino acids. Germline values: CDR1 GTSNPN, CDR2 SVGIG (reference sequence). The CDR3 nucleotides read TGTGCCTGGAGTGTACCCAGGGCCGGCTATGGCTACACCTTC. This sequence encodes CAWSVPRAGYGYTF.

The V gene is TRBV3-1 (or the pseudogene TRBV3-2), the J gene TRBJ1-6; a possible D gene is TRBD1 (6 bases). The germline CDR1 and CDR2 sequences are LGHDT and YNNKEL (reference sequence). Trimming pared 4 bases from V and 0 bases from J, leaving 13 bases between. CDR3 length equals 17 residues. Written as DNA, the CDR3 is TGTGCCAGCAGCCTAGGACAGACGAGCTCCTATAATTCACCCCTCCACTTT. This translates into CASSLGQTSSYNSPLHF.

The rearrangement joins TRBV7-9 to TRBJ1-1, with 8 positions matching TRBD1. Unmatched junction bases numbered 4, after V lost 3 bases and J lost 1 base. This CDR3 is built from 15 residues. Germline loops: CDR1 SEHNR, CDR2 FQNEAQ (reference sequence). CDR3 sequence reads: CASSFGTGGNTEAFF. The CDR3 DNA is TGTGCCAGCAGCTTCGGAACAGGGGGGAACACTGAAGCTTTCTTT. The entire variable domain, with the rest obtained from reference TRBV7-9 and TRBJ1-1, is as follows: DTGVSQNPRHKITKRGQNVTFRCDPISEHNRLYWYRQTLGQGPEFLTYFQNEAQLEKSRLLSDRFSAERPKGSFSTLEIQRTEQGDSAMYLCASSFGTGGNTEAFFGQGTRLTVV.

This clone has only one observation. V and J are TRBV5-6 and TRBJ1-1; D is perhaps TRBD1 (6 bases). V was pared by 0 bases and J by 3 bases, with 24 bases between. The germline CDR1 and CDR2 sequences are SGHDT and YYEEEE. The CDR3 totals 19 residues. The CDR3 reads CASSLEGVGFSGLHTEAFF. DNA for the CDR3: TGTGCCAGCAGCTTGGAGGGGGTGGGGTTTTCAGGGCTGCACACTGAAGCTTTCTTT.

The V and J genes are TRBV7-8 and TRBJ2-5, with 10 bases fitting TRBD2. There are 19 residues in the CDR3. Per germline, CDR1 SGHVS and CDR2 FQNEAQ. V shed 2 bases, J shed 5 bases, and the junction held 17 bases outside the gene matches. The CDR3 sequence is CASSLSRRATSGIRETQYF. Here the CDR3 DNA reads TGTGCCAGCAGCTTAAGTCGTCGGGCAACTAGCGGGATTCGCGAGACCCAGTACTTC. Supplemented by reference TRBV7-8 and TRBJ2-5, the full variable domain reads GAGVSQSPRYKVAKRGQDVALRCDPISGHVSLFWYQQALGQGPEFLTYFQNEAQLDKSGLPSDRFFAERPEGSVSTLKIQRTQQEDSAVYLCASSLSRRATSGIRETQYFGPGTRLLVL.

This clone occurred once. J is TRBJ2-2 and V is TRBV28, with a weak D call TRBD1 (5 bases). Per germline, CDR1 MDHEN and CDR2 SYDVKM. The CDR3 is 12 amino acids. V was shortened by 11 bases and J by 3 bases, with 10 bases between the two germline ends. CDR3 protein: CAHTGHTGELFF. CDR3 bases: TGTGCCCATACAGGTCACACCGGGGAGCTGTTTTTT.

The rearrangement uses TRBV5-1 and TRBJ1-1; weak D call: TRBD1 (5 bases). This CDR3 is built from 15 residues. Looked up from germline, CDR1 is SGHRS and CDR2 is YFSETQ. With 5 bases removed from V and 0 bases from J, the gap between germline ends came to 14 bases. CDR3 sequence: CASRSQGALNTEAFF. DNA of the CDR3: TGCGCCAGCAGATCTCAAGGGGCCTTGAACACTGAAGCTTTCTTT.

The chain employs TRBV3-1 (or the pseudogene TRBV3-2) and TRBJ2-1; 11 nucleotides align to TRBD2. After removal of 2 bases from V and 9 bases from J, the junction contained 0 bases not matched to a gene. From germline, CDR1 is LGHDT and CDR2 YNNKEL (reference sequence). This CDR3 has 13 amino acids. This CDR3 reads CASSQLAGGEQFF. In nucleotides, the CDR3 is TGTGCCAGCAGCCAACTAGCGGGAGGTGAGCAGTTCTTC.

The gene calls are TRBV28 and TRBJ1-5; TRBD1 aligns across 9 bases. Germline CDR1 is MDHEN and CDR2 is SYDVKM. The CDR3 contains 18 residues. Trimming took 6 bases from V and 1 from J; bases not matched to a gene: 13. CDR3 coding DNA: TGTGCCAGCAGCACCGGGACAGGGATAGACGGGAGCAATCAGCCCCAGCATTTT. Translation: CASSTGTGIDGSNQPQHF.

The chain links TRBV28 to TRBJ2-3, with 10 bases matching TRBD2. The CDR3 is 14 amino acids. The V and J ends lost 9 bases and 8 bases, in that order; junction bases with no gene match: 11. From germline, CDR1 is MDHEN and CDR2 SYDVKM. CDR3 amino acids: CASRPSGGVGTQYF. The CDR3 nucleotides read TGTGCCAGTCGTCCGAGCGGGGGGGTGGGTACGCAGTATTTT.

The chain has TRBV5-1 and TRBJ2-1; 8 bases line up with TRBD1. With 0 bases clipped from V and 2 bases from J, the junction kept 4 bases outside the gene matches. Germline assignment: CDR1 SGHRS and CDR2 YFSETQ. The CDR3 totals 16 residues. The CDR3 reads CASSLELGQAYNEQFF. The DNA of the CDR3 is TGCGCCAGCAGCTTGGAATTGGGACAGGCCTACAATGAGCAGTTCTTC.

V is TRBV28 and J is TRBJ1-5, with TRBD1 matching 9 bases. This CDR3 is built from 16 residues. Germline CDR1 is MDHEN and CDR2 is SYDVKM. Unmatched junction bases numbered 12, after V lost 6 bases and J lost 6 bases. CDR3 sequence: CASSITIGTGFQPQHF. The CDR3 DNA reads as TGTGCCAGCAGCATTACAATTGGGACAGGGTTTCAGCCCCAGCATTTT.

The chain joins TRBV27 to TRBJ2-3, with 13 positions matching TRBD2. The CDR3 consists of 18 residues. Germline-derived CDR1 and CDR2 are MNHEY and SMNVEV (reference sequence). Losses at the gene ends were 6 bases for V and 0 bases for J; bases not matched to a gene: 9. The CDR3 region is CASRGLAGTGRSTDTQYF. DNA of the CDR3: TGTGCCAGCAGGGGACTAGCGGGGACCGGACGCAGCACAGATACGCAGTATTTT.

V and J are TRBV7-8 and TRBJ1-2; 10 bases fit TRBD1. V lost 5 bases, J lost 5 bases, and 17 bases stayed unmatched. The CDR3 contains 18 residues. Germline-derived CDR1 and CDR2 are SGHVS and FQNEAQ. The CDR3 loop reads CASSLTLGTGASDYGYTF. The CDR3 nucleotides read TGTGCCAGCAGCCTTACCCTCGGGACAGGGGCCTCCGATTATGGCTACACCTTC.

V usage is TRBV29-1 and J usage is TRBJ1-5, with D possibly being TRBD1 (6 bases). V dropped 6 bases and J dropped 3 bases, with 9 bases sitting between them. CDR1 SQVTM and CDR2 ANQGSEA come from the germline V gene. CDR3 length: 12 amino acids. The CDR3 DNA follows: TGCAGCGTCCGGGACAACAATCAGCCCCAGCATTTT. Amino acids: CSVRDNNQPQHF.

Only one count was recorded for this clone. This chain uses TRBV4-1 with TRBJ2-3, with 13 bases that match TRBD2. The CDR3 contains 16 residues. Per the germline V gene, CDR1 is MGHRA and CDR2 is YSYEKL. Losses at the gene ends were 3 bases for V and 3 bases for J; bases not matched to a gene: 3. The CDR3 DNA reads TGCGCCAGCAGCCATCCGGGACTAGCGGGAACAGATACGCAGTATTTT. Protein product: CASSHPGLAGTDTQYF.

J is TRBJ1-5 and V is TRBV27; D is possibly TRBD1 (5 bases). This CDR3 has 13 residues. The germline V gene encodes CDR1 MNHEY and CDR2 SMNVEV (reference sequence). The V and J ends lost 0 bases and 9 bases respectively, with 9 bases between them. The CDR3 DNA reads as TGTGCCAGCAGTTTATCTCAGGGCCGGCCCCAGCATTTT. Residues: CASSLSQGRPQHF.